This TCR beta chain derives from a study of T cell responses to AZD1222 COVID-19 vaccine. Some clones are missing from TCRdb's copy, which holds only in-frame ones; the method was immunoSEQ multiplex PCR. This table has 150,000 to 180,000 clones, approximately 87% appearing once. Germline V gives CDR1 SGDLS, CDR2 YYNGEE. This CDR3 has 15 residues. V lost 0 bases and J 2 bases, leaving 9 bases between the germline ends. V is TRBV9 and J is TRBJ2-4; the D is unclear. The sequencing here drew on peripheral blood, taken on day 0 of MenACWY control vaccination. The clonotype comes from an adult in good health. In nucleotides, the CDR3 is TGTGCCAGCAGCGTAGGAGGCGGATCCAAAAACATTCAGTACTTC. Protein sequence: CASSVGGGSKNIQYF.